A selection of T cell receptor beta chains follows, all from one sample in a study of OX40 agonist ivuxolimab in advanced cancers. Only in-frame clones appear in the TCRdb table, and some are missing; sequencing was by immunoSEQ multiplex PCR. Among about 62,000 clones listed, approximately 88% were seen once. This specimen consisted of CD4+ or CD8+ T cells sorted from blood, obtained in a trial of the OX40 agonist ivuxolimab. Source of these receptors: an adult with an advanced solid tumor such as melanoma, head and neck, liver or kidney cancer. The CDR3 runs from the conserved cysteine through the conserved F or W. The order of the fields is J gene, D gene, V gene, clone size, CDR3 protein, CDR3 DNA. D genes are given only for firm matches. Clone size is given for some rows only: seen once, a few or many times, or a class if the clone is expanded.

j_call: TRBJ2-1; d_call: TRBD2; v_call: TRBV2; clone_size: .; cdr3_aa: CASSERLAAYNEQFF; cdr3_nt: TGTGCCAGCAGTGAGCGGCTAGCGGCCTACAATGAGCAGTTCTTC
j_call: TRBJ1-1; d_call: TRBD1; v_call: TRBV15; clone_size: .; cdr3_aa: CATSNTRDRDVVGANTEAFF; cdr3_nt: TGTGCCACCAGCAATACACGGGACAGGGACGTTGTCGGGGCCAACACTGAAGCTTTCTTT
j_call: TRBJ2-7; d_call: .; v_call: TRBV5-6; clone_size: .; cdr3_aa: CASSLESYEQYF; cdr3_nt: TGTGCCAGCAGCTTGGAGTCCTACGAGCAGTACTTC
j_call: TRBJ2-7; d_call: TRBD1; v_call: TRBV29-1; clone_size: .; cdr3_aa: CSVGQGSYEQYF; cdr3_nt: TGCAGCGTTGGACAGGGGTCCTACGAGCAGTACTTC
j_call: TRBJ1-2; d_call: .; v_call: TRBV4-1; clone_size: medium-sized; cdr3_aa: CASRNDRIYGYTF; cdr3_nt: TGCGCCAGCAGAAACGACAGGATCTATGGCTACACCTTC
j_call: TRBJ1-6; d_call: .; v_call: TRBV18; clone_size: .; cdr3_aa: CASSRDGTANSPLHF; cdr3_nt: TGTGCCAGCTCACGAGACGGGACGGCGAATTCACCCCTCCACTTT
j_call: TRBJ2-3; d_call: .; v_call: TRBV5-6; clone_size: .; cdr3_aa: CASSLGRDTQYF; cdr3_nt: TGTGCCAGCAGCTTGGGGCGGGATACGCAGTATTTT
j_call: TRBJ1-6; d_call: .; v_call: TRBV5-5; clone_size: .; cdr3_aa: CASTTGQNNSPLHF; cdr3_nt: TGTGCCAGCACCACCGGACAGAATAATTCACCCCTCCACTTT
j_call: TRBJ2-1; d_call: .; v_call: TRBV7-9; clone_size: .; cdr3_aa: CASSNLDEQFF; cdr3_nt: TGTGCCAGCAGCAACCTGGATGAGCAGTTCTTC
j_call: TRBJ2-7; d_call: TRBD1; v_call: TRBV6-5; clone_size: .; cdr3_aa: CASRSDRVEQYF; cdr3_nt: TGTGCCAGCAGATCTGACAGGGTCGAGCAGTACTTC
j_call: TRBJ1-2; d_call: TRBD1; v_call: TRBV15; clone_size: .; cdr3_aa: CATSRDSPFDRDYGYTF; cdr3_nt: TGTGCCACCAGCAGAGATAGCCCCTTCGACAGGGACTATGGCTACACCTTC
j_call: TRBJ2-5; d_call: TRBD1; v_call: TRBV19; clone_size: .; cdr3_aa: CASRDRGHGETQYF; cdr3_nt: TGTGCCAGTAGAGACAGGGGGCACGGAGAGACCCAGTACTTC
j_call: TRBJ2-7; d_call: TRBD1; v_call: TRBV27; clone_size: .; cdr3_aa: CASTGTGVGEQYF; cdr3_nt: TGTGCCAGCACGGGGACAGGGGTGGGGGAGCAGTACTTC
j_call: TRBJ1-4; d_call: .; v_call: TRBV2; clone_size: .; cdr3_aa: CASSELGDRGLF; cdr3_nt: TGTGCCAGCAGTGAATTGGGAGATCGAGGGCTTTTT